These 16 T cell receptor beta chains share one sample of origin, sequenced in a study of response to subunit inactivated influenza vaccine. TCRdb re-analysed the RT-PCR reads in MiXCR, keeping a single row per CDR3 protein. The data contain 300,000 to 350,000 distinct CDR3 sequences, about 20% of them seen just once; the ten biggest clones take up 9% to 12%. The sequencing used PBMCs from blood, collected less than 22 months after vaccination. The receptors were sampled from a man aged 50 to 75 who received an inactivated influenza vaccine.

The chain uses TRBV28 and TRBJ2-7; D gene uncertain. This CDR3 is 15 amino acids long. Germline V gives CDR1 MDHEN, CDR2 SYDVKM. Trimming took 1 base from V and 4 from J, leaving 14 bases between them. The CDR3 protein is CASSLFGGPLYEQYF. CDR3 nucleotides: TGTGCCAGCAGTTTATTCGGCGGTCCCCTTTACGAGCAGTACTTC.

V is TRBV7-9 and J is TRBJ2-7; weak D call: TRBD2 (5 bases). The CDR3 runs to 13 residues. Germline loops: CDR1 SEHNR, CDR2 FQNEAQ (reference sequence). V was shortened by 5 bases and J by 6 bases, with 14 bases between the two germline ends. The CDR3 reads CASSGGVGIEQYF. The CDR3 DNA reads TGTGCCAGCAGCGGAGGCGTTGGGATCGAGCAGTACTTC. The full variable domain, with the rest looked up from reference TRBV7-9 and TRBJ2-7, is DTGVSQNPRHKITKRGQNVTFRCDPISEHNRLYWYRQTLGQGPEFLTYFQNEAQLEKSRLLSDRFSAERPKGSFSTLEIQRTEQGDSAMYLCASSGGVGIEQYFGPGTRLTVT.

The chain recombines TRBV20-1 with TRBJ1-1; no clear D. Germline lookup yields CDR1 DFQATT and CDR2 SNEGSKA (reference sequence). V was cut by 3 bases and J by 0 bases, with 11 bases left in between. The CDR3 consists of 14 residues. The DNA for the CDR3 is TGCAGTGCTAGTCTCGCCCGGGTGAACACTGAAGCTTTCTTT. Protein sequence: CSASLARVNTEAFF.

In its sample, this clonotype was seen many times. The gene calls are TRBV3-1 and TRBJ1-5; TRBD1 might be the D (6 bases). The CDR3 has 16 amino acids. CDR1 is LGHDT and CDR2 is YNNKEL in the germline V gene (reference sequence). Trimming pared 3 bases from V and 6 bases from J, leaving 18 bases between. This CDR3 reads CASSQGGATGAQPQHF. The CDR3 region has the DNA TGTGCCAGCAGCCAGGGGGGGGCAACAGGAGCTCAGCCCCAGCATTTT.

The CDR3 bases are TGCGCCAGCAGCCACGGGACTAGCGGGGCGGGGGAGCAGTACTTC. Encoded protein: CASSHGTSGAGEQYF. V and J are TRBV4-1 and TRBJ2-7; 13 nucleotides align to TRBD2. The germline V gene has CDR1 MGHRA and CDR2 YSYEKL. This CDR3 is built from 15 residues. V was pared by 3 bases and J by 7 bases, with 6 bases of the junction left unmatched.

The V call is TRBV3-1, the J call TRBJ2-2; 8 bases agree with TRBD1. In germline, CDR1 is LGHDT, CDR2 YNNKEL (reference sequence). The junction had 3 bases not matched to a gene; V was cut back by 9 bases and J by 3 bases. The CDR3 spans 13 residues. CDR3 sequence: CARGQGDTGELFF. The CDR3 DNA follows: TGTGCCAGAGGACAGGGTGACACCGGGGAGCTGTTTTTT.

The chain combines TRBV6-2 or TRBV6-3 with TRBJ1-1; TRBD1 might be the D (5 bases). Trimming took 6 bases from V and 8 from J, leaving 16 bases between them. This CDR3 region has 13 residues. CDR1 is MNHEY and CDR2 is SVGEGT in the germline V gene. DNA of the CDR3: TGTGCCAGCAGGGGCGGATCGGGGCGAGAAGCTTTCTTT. It is translated as CASRGGSGREAFF.

The chain joins TRBV20-1 to TRBJ2-7; TRBD1 or TRBD2 may be the D gene (5 bases each). Germline V CDR1 and CDR2: DFQATT, SNEGSKA (reference sequence). The CDR3 has 14 residues. V lost 0 bases and J lost 6, with 15 bases in between. CDR3: CSARDEARGSEQYF. Here the CDR3 DNA reads TGCAGTGCTAGAGATGAAGCGAGGGGCTCCGAGCAGTACTTC.

The chain combines TRBV7-2 with TRBJ2-1; tentatively, D is TRBD1 (6 bases). CDR3 length: 14 residues. Trimming stripped 5 bases from V and 6 bases from J, with 14 bases between. Germline assignment: CDR1 SGHTA and CDR2 FQGNSA. This CDR3 reads CASSIQGPGNEQFF. In nucleotides, the CDR3 is TGTGCCAGCAGCATACAGGGTCCCGGCAATGAGCAGTTCTTC.

CDR3 in DNA: TGCGCCAGCAGCCCTGGGACAGGGGAGGCTGAAAAACTGTTTTTT. Residues: CASSPGTGEAEKLFF. The rearrangement joins TRBV5-1 to TRBJ1-4; 10 bases are shared with TRBD1. The ends lost 4 bases at V and 7 bases at J; junction bases unmatched: 7. From germline, CDR1 is SGHRS and CDR2 YFSETQ. This CDR3 comprises 15 residues.

This rearrangement joins TRBV5-5 to TRBJ2-2, with D uncertain. The V end lost 5 bases, the J end lost 1 base, and 12 bases lay between the germline ends. CDR3 size: 15 residues. CDR1 is SGHKS and CDR2 is YYEKEE in the germline V gene (reference sequence). Here the CDR3 DNA reads TGTGCCAGCAGTACGGGTTGGGGGAACACCGGGGAGCTGTTTTTT. Its protein is CASSTGWGNTGELFF.

The rearrangement joins TRBV27 to TRBJ2-1; D possibly uses TRBD1 or TRBD2 (5 bases each). The CDR3 sequence is 14 residues long. CDR1 is MNHEY, CDR2 SMNVEV, per germline (reference sequence). V dropped 3 bases and J dropped 6 bases, with 12 bases sitting between them. CDR3 coding DNA: TGTGCCAGCAGTTTCGGGACCGCAGCCAATGAGCAGTTCTTC. Its translation: CASSFGTAANEQFF.

The chain has TRBV6-5 and TRBJ1-1, with TRBD1 identical over 9 bases. From germline, CDR1 is MNHEY and CDR2 SVGAGI. The CDR3 is made up of 15 amino acids. The V segment lost 6 bases and the J segment 10 bases; nucleotides outside the gene matches: 15. The CDR3 DNA reads as TGTGCCAGCAGCTACCCGGGACAGGGTATCGTGGGAGCTTTCTTT. Residues: CASSYPGQGIVGAFF.

This clonotype was detected only a few times. V gene TRBV10-3 combines with J gene TRBJ2-5; D is uncertain. The length of the CDR3 is 12 residues. V gave up 3 bases and J gave up 4 bases, with 6 bases separating them. Looked up from germline, CDR1 is ENHRY and CDR2 is SYGVKD. CDR3 amino acids: CAISDSGETQYF. Here the CDR3 DNA reads TGTGCCATCAGTGACTCCGGAGAGACCCAGTACTTC.

V usage is TRBV12-3 or TRBV12-4 and J usage is TRBJ2-1; 11 bases are a match to TRBD2. The trim removed 1 base at V and 3 bases at J, leaving 8 bases unmatched. The CDR3 length is 18 residues. This chain's CDR3 is CASSLGGVTSGIYNEQFF. In nucleotides, the CDR3 is TGTGCCAGCAGTTTAGGTGGGGTGACTAGCGGGATCTACAATGAGCAGTTCTTC.

The chain has TRBV27 and TRBJ2-1, with D uncertain. Looked up from germline, CDR1 is MNHEY and CDR2 is SMNVEV (reference sequence). V dropped 1 base and J dropped 6 bases, with 10 bases sitting between them. The CDR3 length is 14 residues. In DNA, the CDR3 is TGTGCCAGCAGTTTATTTACTTTGCGCAATGAGCAGTTCTTC. It yields the protein CASSLFTLRNEQFF.